This paragraph covers one T cell receptor beta chain sequence. The data are from a study of blood T cell repertoires in COVID-19. Study in general: Samples of COVID-19 (acute and convalescent) were obtained from the United States, Italy and Spain.

As originally analysed: Researchers report that nucleated cell counts were estimated from reference gene primer amplification. The repertoire was sequenced with immunoSEQ multiplex PCR; TCRdb's copy has only in-frame clones and lacks some. V and J calls plus clone size are reproduced from that table; the DNA served to infer D and trimming. In the table there are more than 200,000 clones, about nine tenths of which are singletons. Sequences were obtained from PBMCs or T cells enriched from blood (not recorded which). This clonotype was sampled from a man in his thirties or forties in a cohort exposed to, infected with or recovered from COVID-19 (not recorded which).

The CDR3 loop reads CASTFSSYNEQFF. The CDR3 DNA reads TGTGCCAGCACCTTCAGCTCCTACAATGAGCAGTTCTTC. The rearrangement uses TRBV27 and TRBJ2-1, with unresolved D. The CDR3 is 13 residues long. Germline values: CDR1 MNHEY, CDR2 SMNVEV (reference sequence). Trimming cost V 7 bases and J 0 bases, with 7 bases left between them.